Included here is one T cell receptor (beta chain) sequence, with context. Per the authors' pipeline: Estimation of nucleated cell counts relied on the amplification of reference gene primers. Here immunoSEQ multiplex PCR was the method, and the copy in TCRdb shows in-frame clones only, minus some. V and J calls and clone size are those listed in that table; D and trimming were worked out from the DNA. Of approximately 60,000 clones detected, 78% appear once; the ten largest clones hold 12% to 15%. Germline values: CDR1 SQVTM, CDR2 ANQGSEA. This CDR3 region has 15 residues. Trimming took 4 bases from V and 2 from J; bases not matched to a gene: 6. Seattle cases were enrolled at active infection and followed longitudinally. This specimen comes from a study of blood T cell repertoires in COVID-19. Study information: Researchers got acute and convalescent COVID-19 samples from the United States, Italy and Spain. The cDNA or gDNA used as material had been derived from T cells, B-cell-depleted T cells, or PBMCs.

The clonotype originates from a man in his sixties with COVID-19, enrolled during active disease. The V call is TRBV29-1, the J call TRBJ2-7, with 12 nucleotides matching TRBD1. The sequencing input was peripheral blood. CDR3 loop: CSVGGTGGGTYEQYF. The CDR3 DNA is TGCAGCGTTGGTGGGACAGGGGGCGGTACCTACGAGCAGTACTTC.